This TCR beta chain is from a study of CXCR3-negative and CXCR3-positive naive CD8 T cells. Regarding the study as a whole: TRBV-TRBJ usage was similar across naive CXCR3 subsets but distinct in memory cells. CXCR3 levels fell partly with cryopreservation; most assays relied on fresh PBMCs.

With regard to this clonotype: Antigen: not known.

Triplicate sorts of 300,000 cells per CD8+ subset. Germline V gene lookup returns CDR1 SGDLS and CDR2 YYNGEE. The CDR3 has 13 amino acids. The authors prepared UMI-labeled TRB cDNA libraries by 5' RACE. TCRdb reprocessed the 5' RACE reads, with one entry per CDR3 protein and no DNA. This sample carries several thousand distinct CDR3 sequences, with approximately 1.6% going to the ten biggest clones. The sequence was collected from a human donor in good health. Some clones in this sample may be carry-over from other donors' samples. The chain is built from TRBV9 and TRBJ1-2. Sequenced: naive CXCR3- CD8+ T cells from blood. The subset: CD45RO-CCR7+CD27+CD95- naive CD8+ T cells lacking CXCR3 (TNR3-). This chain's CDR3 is CASSLGRPYGYTF.